Reported below is one T cell receptor beta chain. The antigen is undetermined. Positively selected for CCR7, the CD45RO-negative cells used as naive CD8 cells excluded terminally differentiated effector memory CD45RA+ cells. CDR3 length: 15 residues. Looked up from germline, CDR1 is SGHVS and CDR2 is FNYEAQ. Trimming took 5 bases from V and 0 from J, leaving 11 bases between them. Researchers ran the assay at a deep level. A 200 ng quantity of DNA, 25,000 to 35,000 T cell genomes, went into the sorted-subset replicate PCRs. The table came from immunoSEQ multiplex PCR; TCRdb's copy has only in-frame clones and leaves some out. The table lists about 820,000 clones, 80% to 95% of them singletons. The data derive from a study of shared clonotypes between healthy human individuals. Overall study findings and caveats: Unshared clonotypes carried lower generation probabilities than those common to all four donors. Depth was large, yet rarefaction showed that sorted-subset sequencing was incomplete.

This sequence was found in a man aged 25 to 40 in good health. This chain uses TRBV7-6 with TRBJ1-3; D is possibly TRBD1 (6 bases). The sequenced sample was naive CD8+ T cells sorted from blood. CDR3 protein: CASSHDRSSGNTIYF. Here the CDR3 DNA reads TGTGCCAGCAGCCACGACAGGTCCTCTGGAAACACCATATATTTT. Full variable domain (outside the CDR3, taken from reference TRBV7-6 and TRBJ1-3): GAGVSQSPRYKVTKRGQDVALRCDPISGHVSLYWYRQALGQGPEFLTYFNYEAQQDKSGLPNDRFSAERPEGSISTLTIQRTEQRDSAMYRCASSHDRSSGNTIYFGEGSWLTVV.